These 31 T cell receptor beta chains were all obtained from the same sample, sequenced in a study of T cell changes during pregnancy in multiple sclerosis. Produced via immunoSEQ multiplex PCR; TCRdb's table is partial and in-frame only. The sample yields about 110,000 clones, about nine tenths seen once. The specimen comprised peripheral blood, sampled after pregnancy. Receptor source: a female donor with multiple sclerosis, enrolled in a pregnancy study.

The gene calls are TRBV5-4 and TRBJ2-1, with 7 bases matching TRBD2. CDR1 is SGHNT, CDR2 YYREEE, per germline (reference sequence). The V and J ends lost 4 bases and 0 bases, in that order; junction bases with no gene match: 19. This CDR3 comprises 20 residues. CDR3 nucleotide sequence: TGTGCCAGCAGCCCCCCTGGGAGAGGTGACGGGAGGAGCTCCTACAATGAGCAGTTCTTC. It yields the protein CASSPPGRGDGRSSYNEQFF.

The chain links TRBV27 to TRBJ1-4, with 10 bases identical to TRBD1. This CDR3 comprises 16 residues. Germline trimming cut 1 base from V and 8 bases from J; bases unmatched to any gene: 7. Germline CDR1 MNHEY, CDR2 SMNVEV (reference sequence). DNA for the CDR3: TGTGCCAGCAGTTTATTAACGGGACAGGGGAACGAAAAACTGTTTTTT. It encodes CASSLLTGQGNEKLFF.

The chain couples TRBV18 to TRBJ1-3; possible D gene TRBD1, 5 bases. The CDR3 has 16 amino acids. V was pared by 2 bases and J by 2 bases, with 13 bases between. Germline lookup yields CDR1 KGHSH and CDR2 LQKENI. This CDR3 is CASSPLPGSTGNTIYF. The CDR3 DNA is TGTGCCAGCTCACCATTGCCAGGGTCGACTGGAAACACCATATATTTT.

V and J are TRBV27 and TRBJ1-2; D remains unclear. The CDR3 length is 14 residues. The germline V and J ends were trimmed by 5 bases and 5 bases, with 15 bases remaining between them. Germline CDR1 is MNHEY and CDR2 is SMNVEV (reference sequence). This CDR3 is CASSPLGPRYGYTF. The DNA of the CDR3 is TGTGCCAGCAGTCCGCTTGGGCCCCGTTATGGCTACACCTTC.

This clone was seen once. This chain uses TRBV19 with TRBJ1-1; perhaps TRBD1 as D (6 bases). Per the germline V gene, CDR1 is LNHDA and CDR2 is SQIVND (reference sequence). Trimming pared 2 bases from V and 3 bases from J, leaving 10 bases between. This CDR3 comprises 14 residues. The CDR3 DNA reads as TGTGCCAGTAGTATACAGGGGACCGACACTGAAGCTTTCTTT. Its protein is CASSIQGTDTEAFF. Supplemented by reference TRBV19 and TRBJ1-1, the full variable domain reads DGGITQSPKYLFRKEGQNVTLSCEQNLNHDAMYWYRQDPGQGLRLIYYSQIVNDFQKGDIAEGYSVSREKKESFPLTVTSAQKNPTAFYLCASSIQGTDTEAFFGQGTRLTVV.

The gene calls are TRBV30 and TRBJ1-2; D not resolved. Germline CDR1 GTSNPN, CDR2 SVGIG (reference sequence). The CDR3 totals 13 residues. V was clipped by 8 bases and J by 4 bases, with 17 bases between them. CDR3 in amino acids: CAIKRQLLYGYTF. CDR3 sequence (DNA): TGTGCCATAAAAAGACAACTCCTCTATGGCTACACCTTC.

DNA for the CDR3: TGTGCCAGCAGTTACGCGGGATCAGCTAACTATGGCTACACCTTC. As protein: CASSYAGSANYGYTF. This rearrangement joins TRBV6-5 to TRBJ1-2; D unresolved. Germline assignment: CDR1 MNHEY and CDR2 SVGAGI. CDR3 length equals 15 residues. Trimming left V 2 bases short and J 0 bases short, with 10 bases between.

The rearrangement uses TRBV28 and TRBJ2-1, with 9 bases aligning to TRBD1. The germline V gene encodes CDR1 MDHEN and CDR2 SYDVKM. The CDR3 totals 14 residues. V was pared by 2 bases and J by 4 bases, with 0 bases of the junction left unmatched. CDR3 sequence reads: CASSLGTGYNEQFF. Written as DNA, the CDR3 is TGTGCCAGCAGTTTAGGGACAGGGTACAATGAGCAGTTCTTC.

Only a few counts were recorded for this clone. The chain employs TRBV19 and TRBJ2-2; 10 bases fit TRBD2. V shed 7 bases, J shed 4 bases, and the junction held 6 bases outside the gene matches. The CDR3 is 15 amino acids. Germline-derived CDR1 and CDR2 are LNHDA and SQIVND (reference sequence). Here the CDR3 DNA reads TGTGCCAGTACTCTACTAGCGGGGAGCACCGGGGAGCTGTTTTTT. Translating it yields CASTLLAGSTGELFF.

The chain is built from TRBV30 and TRBJ2-3, with 7 bases aligning to TRBD2. After removal of 0 bases from V and 1 base from J, the junction contained 4 bases not matched to a gene. This CDR3 is 15 amino acids long. Germline-derived CDR1 and CDR2 are GTSNPN and SVGIG (reference sequence). CDR3 sequence (DNA): TGTGCCTGGAGTGTACGAGCGGGACGCACAGATACGCAGTATTTT. The encoded protein is CAWSVRAGRTDTQYF.

V is TRBV15 and J is TRBJ2-2; tentative D call: TRBD2 (5 bases). The CDR3 contains 16 residues. Germline lookup yields CDR1 LNHNV and CDR2 YYDKDF (reference sequence). V dropped 4 bases and J dropped 4 bases, with 16 bases sitting between them. The CDR3 DNA reads as TGTGCCACCAGCAAGGGAAGTGGGAGTATCACCGGGGAGCTGTTTTTT. Translated, it gives CATSKGSGSITGELFF.

The chain combines TRBV27 with TRBJ2-7, with D possibly being TRBD2 (5 bases). The CDR3 has 15 amino acids. The V gene's germline CDR1 is MNHEY and CDR2 SMNVEV (reference sequence). V was pared by 1 base and J by 3 bases, with 13 bases between. The CDR3 bases are TGTGCCAGCAGTTTATACGGACTCATAGACTACGAGCAGTACTTC. Its protein product is CASSLYGLIDYEQYF.

The chain employs TRBV6-5 and TRBJ2-3, with TRBD1 identical over 7 bases. The V segment lost 5 bases and the J segment 6 bases; nucleotides outside the gene matches: 11. CDR1 and CDR2 (germline): MNHEY, SVGAGI. CDR3 length equals 15 residues. The CDR3 DNA is TGTGCCAGCAGTCGCGACCCGCAGGGGGTGGATACGCAGTATTTT. This gives the protein CASSRDPQGVDTQYF.

The chain joins TRBV5-1 to TRBJ1-1; D may be TRBD1 (5 bases). CDR3 length equals 19 residues. Trimming left V 4 bases short and J 0 bases short, with 25 bases between. Per germline, CDR1 SGHRS and CDR2 YFSETQ. The CDR3 region has the DNA TGCGCCAGCAGCCCGACCTTGGGACCCCAGCGGGGGGTGAACACTGAAGCTTTCTTT. Translated: CASSPTLGPQRGVNTEAFF.

This sequence joins TRBV18 and TRBJ2-3, with 8 nucleotides matching TRBD2. The trim removed 3 bases at V and 3 bases at J, leaving 11 bases unmatched. The germline V gene has CDR1 KGHSH and CDR2 LQKENI. The CDR3 sequence is 17 residues long. In nucleotides, the CDR3 is TGTGCCAGCTCACCCCTCGGCGTCAGCGGGGGTACAGATACGCAGTATTTT. This gives the protein CASSPLGVSGGTDTQYF.

The chain employs TRBV5-1 and TRBJ1-1, with 7 bases fitting TRBD1. The CDR3 extends over 15 amino acids. V shed 4 bases, J shed 1 base, and the junction held 7 bases outside the gene matches. Germline V CDR1 and CDR2: SGHRS, YFSETQ. CDR3 amino acids: CASSRGGQQNTEAFF. CDR3 coding DNA: TGCGCCAGCAGCCGGGGGGGACAGCAGAACACTGAAGCTTTCTTT. The entire variable domain, with the rest obtained from reference TRBV5-1 and TRBJ1-1, is as follows: KAGVTQTPRYLIKTRGQQVTLSCSPISGHRSVSWYQQTPGQGLQFLFEYFSETQRNKGNFPGRFSGRQFSNSRSEMNVSTLELGDSALYLCASSRGGQQNTEAFFGQGTRLTVV.

The V and J genes are TRBV7-2 and TRBJ1-2, with a weak D call TRBD1 (5 bases). This CDR3 has 16 residues. V lost 1 base and J lost 6, with 18 bases in between. CDR1 is SGHTA and CDR2 is FQGNSA in the germline V gene. The CDR3: CASSLVGGGSSDGYTF. DNA of the CDR3: TGTGCCAGCAGCTTAGTGGGGGGAGGCTCCAGTGATGGCTACACCTTC.

The chain couples TRBV11-2 to TRBJ2-3, with 7 bases lining up with TRBD1. The CDR3 runs to 14 residues. The V gene's germline CDR1 is SGHAT and CDR2 FQNNGV. The trim removed 4 bases at V and 3 bases at J, leaving 4 bases unmatched. CDR3 sequence reads: CASSSGQVTDTQYF. The CDR3 nucleotides are TGTGCCAGCAGCTCCGGACAGGTTACAGATACGCAGTATTTT.

J is TRBJ2-2 and V is TRBV7-2; D is possibly TRBD2 (7 bases). Trimming took 2 bases from V and 2 from J, leaving 12 bases between them. The germline V gene has CDR1 SGHTA and CDR2 FQGNSA. The CDR3 length is 16 residues. The CDR3 is CASSLSGTRNTGELFF. In DNA form, the CDR3 reads TGTGCCAGCAGCTTAAGCGGGACAAGAAACACCGGGGAGCTGTTTTTT. The full variable domain, its missing parts supplied by reference TRBV7-2 and TRBJ2-2, is GAGVSQSPSNKVTEKGKDVELRCDPISGHTALYWYRQSLGQGLEFLIYFQGNSAPDKSGLPSDRFSAERTGGSVSTLTIQRTQQEDSAVYLCASSLSGTRNTGELFFGEGSRLTVL.

The genes are TRBV9 and TRBJ2-1; 9 positions match TRBD2. The trim removed 3 bases at V and 6 bases at J, leaving 1 base unmatched. The CDR3 covers 13 residues. In germline, CDR1 is SGDLS, CDR2 YYNGEE. The CDR3 DNA is TGTGCCAGCAGCGCGACTAGCGGCAATGAGCAGTTCTTC. Encoded protein: CASSATSGNEQFF.

The rearrangement joins TRBV30 to TRBJ2-7, with 8 bases aligning to TRBD2. J lost 0 bases, V lost 2 bases, and 12 bases had no gene match. The CDR3 is 17 residues long. The V gene's germline CDR1 is GTSNPN and CDR2 SVGIG (reference sequence). Here the CDR3 DNA reads TGTGCCTGGAGTCTAGTGGCTAGCGGGCCTAGCTCCTACGAGCAGTACTTC. As protein: CAWSLVASGPSSYEQYF.

The CDR3 nucleotides are TGTGCCTGGTCACTCTCTCAGGATTACGGCAATCAGCCCCAGCATTTT. This encodes CAWSLSQDYGNQPQHF. The chain carries TRBV30 and TRBJ1-5, with D unclear. V shed 5 bases and J shed 2 bases, with 19 bases lying between them. CDR3 size: 16 residues. Germline loops: CDR1 GTSNPN, CDR2 SVGIG (reference sequence).

V is TRBV18 and J is TRBJ1-1; 7 nucleotides align to TRBD1. Germline-derived CDR1 and CDR2 are KGHSH and LQKENI. The trim removed 5 bases at V and 4 bases at J, leaving 13 bases unmatched. The CDR3 totals 16 residues. CDR3 region: CASSLTIGGTSTEAFF. CDR3 bases: TGTGCCAGCTCATTAACAATAGGGGGCACGAGCACTGAAGCTTTCTTT.

This chain connects TRBV15 to TRBJ2-4; no firm D call. CDR1 and CDR2 (germline): LNHNV, YYDKDF (reference sequence). The CDR3 has 16 amino acids. V lost 0 bases, J lost 0 bases, and 9 bases lay in between. The CDR3 is CATSRDSELAKNIQYF. CDR3 DNA sequence: TGTGCCACCAGCAGAGATAGTGAGTTAGCCAAAAACATTCAGTACTTC.

The genes are TRBV6-1 and TRBJ2-7; D unclear. V was pared by 3 bases and J by 7 bases, with 13 bases between. Germline V CDR1 and CDR2: MNHNS, SASEGT. The CDR3 length is 13 residues. The CDR3 DNA reads as TGTGCCAGCAGTGATAACTCGCTACGAGAGCAGTACTTC. Amino acid sequence: CASSDNSLREQYF.

This clone was observed a handful of times. The chain links TRBV5-1 to TRBJ2-3; 8 nucleotides line up with TRBD1. The V gene's germline CDR1 is SGHRS and CDR2 YFSETQ. The CDR3 totals 16 residues. V trimming: 4 bases; J trimming: 0 bases; junction bases outside the gene matches: 7. This CDR3 reads CASSLEDRESTDTQYF. The CDR3 DNA reads TGCGCCAGCAGCCTCGAGGACAGGGAGAGCACAGATACGCAGTATTTT.

This chain connects TRBV5-8 to TRBJ2-1; possibly TRBD1 for D (6 bases). Germline lookup yields CDR1 SGHTS and CDR2 YDEGEE. The ends were cut back, 0 bases at V and 4 bases at J, with 11 bases in the middle. The CDR3 length is 15 residues. CDR3 sequence: CASSLEPGVYNEQFF. CDR3 nucleotide sequence: TGTGCCAGCAGCTTGGAACCAGGGGTTTACAATGAGCAGTTCTTC. Full variable domain (outside the CDR3, taken from reference TRBV5-8 and TRBJ2-1): EAGVTQSPTHLIKTRGQQATLRCSPISGHTSVYWYQQALGLGLQFLLWYDEGEERNRGNFPPRFSGRQFPNYSSELNVNALELEDSALYLCASSLEPGVYNEQFFGPGTRLTVL.

CDR3 nucleotide sequence: TGTGCCATCAGTGGGGTGATGGGACAGGGGCAAGAGACCCAGTACTTC. It translates to CAISGVMGQGQETQYF. The rearrangement uses TRBV10-3 and TRBJ2-5; 10 bases line up with TRBD1. Germline V gives CDR1 ENHRY, CDR2 SYGVKD. V lost 4 bases to trimming and J lost 2 bases; unmatched junction nucleotides: 7. This CDR3 has 16 amino acids.

The V call is TRBV6-1, the J call TRBJ2-2; 10 bases align to TRBD1. Germline-derived CDR1 and CDR2 are MNHNS and SASEGT. There are 14 residues in the CDR3. The V segment lost 6 bases and the J segment 7 bases; nucleotides outside the gene matches: 5. DNA for the CDR3: TGTGCCAGCAGAAGACAGGGGGCCGGCGGGGAGCTGTTTTTT. Its translation: CASRRQGAGGELFF.

V is TRBV7-9 and J is TRBJ2-5; 7 bases are a match to TRBD1. This CDR3 is built from 15 residues. In germline, CDR1 is SEHNR, CDR2 FQNEAQ (reference sequence). Losses at the gene ends were 2 bases for V and 4 bases for J; bases not matched to a gene: 7. The CDR3 sequence: CASSLSNAGGETQYF. The CDR3 DNA reads as TGTGCCAGCAGCTTATCGAATGCAGGGGGAGAGACCCAGTACTTC. Complete variable domain (other parts from reference TRBV7-9 and TRBJ2-5): DTGVSQNPRHKITKRGQNVTFRCDPISEHNRLYWYRQTLGQGPEFLTYFQNEAQLEKSRLLSDRFSAERPKGSFSTLEIQRTEQGDSAMYLCASSLSNAGGETQYFGPGTRLLVL.

The chain uses TRBV25-1 and TRBJ1-5; D gene uncertain. From germline, CDR1 is MGHDK and CDR2 SYGVNS. There are 12 residues in the CDR3. V dropped 6 bases and J dropped 5 bases, with 8 bases sitting between them. CDR3 nucleotide sequence: TGTGCCAGCAGAGACGGGGATCAGCCCCAGCATTTT. Its protein is CASRDGDQPQHF.